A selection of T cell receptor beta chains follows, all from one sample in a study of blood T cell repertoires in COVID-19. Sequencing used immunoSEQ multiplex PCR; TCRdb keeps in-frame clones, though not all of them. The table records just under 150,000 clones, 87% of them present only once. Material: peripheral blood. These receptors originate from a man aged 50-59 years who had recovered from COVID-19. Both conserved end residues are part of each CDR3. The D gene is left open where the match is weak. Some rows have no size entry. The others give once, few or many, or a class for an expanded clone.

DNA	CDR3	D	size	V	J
TGTGCCAGCAGCTACGGACAGAACCAAGCTTTCTTT	CASSYGQNQAFF	NA	NA	TRBV14	TRBJ1-1
TGTGCCAGCAGTGAGAAAGCGGGGGGGACAGATACGCAGTATTTT	CASSEKAGGTDTQYF	TRBD2	NA	TRBV6-4	TRBJ2-3
TGTGCCACCAGCAGAGATATGGCCAGGGAGAACACTGAAGCTTTCTTT	CATSRDMARENTEAFF	NA	NA	TRBV15	TRBJ1-1
TGTGCCAGCAGTTTAACGGGGACAGGGCTCAATGAAAAACTGTTTTTT	CASSLTGTGLNEKLFF	TRBD1	NA	TRBV27	TRBJ1-4
TGTGCCAGCAGTGAAACAGACGGACAGGGGTCCAAAAACATTCAGTACTTC	CASSETDGQGSKNIQYF	TRBD1	NA	TRBV6-1	TRBJ2-4
TGTGCCAGCAGCTTAAATACAGTGGCCCACGAGCAGTACTTC	CASSLNTVAHEQYF	NA	NA	TRBV7-2	TRBJ2-7
TGTGCCAGCAGTTGGGCGGAGACCCAGTACTTC	CASSWAETQYF	NA	NA	TRBV12-3/TRBV12-4	TRBJ2-5
TGTGCCAGCAGCCCCCGTCCTAATGAAAAACTGTTTTTT	CASSPRPNEKLFF	NA	once	TRBV7-9	TRBJ1-4
TGTGCCAGCAGCTCTAAGCGGGGATCTACCGGGGAGCTGTTTTTT	CASSSKRGSTGELFF	TRBD2	NA	TRBV7-3	TRBJ2-2
TGCGCCAGCAGCCTGGCCGGGGGGGCCCAAGAGACCCAGTACTTC	CASSLAGGAQETQYF	TRBD2	once	TRBV5-1	TRBJ2-5
TGCGCCAGCAGCATAGATGCCGGGACTGCGTACGATGAGCAGTTCTTC	CASSIDAGTAYDEQFF	NA	NA	TRBV5-1	TRBJ2-1
TGTGCCAGCAGCGCGTCGGGACACAAACCCGAAAAACTGTTTTTT	CASSASGHKPEKLFF	NA	NA	TRBV9	TRBJ1-4
TGTGCCAGCAGCCCTAGGGTAACAGGGTCTGCATACGAGCAGTACTTC	CASSPRVTGSAYEQYF	NA	NA	TRBV11-2	TRBJ2-7
TGTGCCAGCAGCTCGGGGGGCTCCTGGTCCAGCAATGAGCAGTTCTTC	CASSSGGSWSSNEQFF	NA	NA	TRBV11-2	TRBJ2-1
TGTGCCACCAGCAGAGATTATCCAGAGATATTCGGTGTGAGGGACAGGGGGCTTTACGAGCAGTACTTC	CATSRDYPEIFGVRDRGLYEQYF	TRBD1	NA	TRBV15	TRBJ2-7
TGTGCCAGCAGCCCTCCGGGACAGGCAGCCGATACGCAGTATTTT	CASSPPGQAADTQYF	TRBD1	NA	TRBV5-8	TRBJ2-3